This T cell receptor beta chain came from a study of blood T cell repertoires in COVID-19. At the level of the study: The analysed material was cDNA or gDNA that came from T cells, B-cell-depleted T cells, or PBMCs.

The CDR3 totals 12 residues. With 3 bases removed from V and 7 bases from J, the gap between germline ends came to 7 bases. Original processing notes: Nucleated cell counts were estimated from reference gene primer amplification. Libraries were prepared by immunoSEQ multiplex PCR; TCRdb keeps only in-frame clonotypes and omits some of them. The V and J calls and clone size come from that table; D and trimming were worked out from the DNA. Of about 470,000 clones listed, roughly nine tenths are singletons. The sample comprised PBMCs or T cells enriched from blood (not recorded which). The TCR was taken from a young woman who had recovered from COVID-19. The chain has TRBV12-3 or TRBV12-4 and TRBJ1-5, with D maybe TRBD1 (6 bases). The CDR3 DNA reads TGTGCCAGCAGTTTCCAGGGGCAGCCCCAGCATTTT. Protein: CASSFQGQPQHF.